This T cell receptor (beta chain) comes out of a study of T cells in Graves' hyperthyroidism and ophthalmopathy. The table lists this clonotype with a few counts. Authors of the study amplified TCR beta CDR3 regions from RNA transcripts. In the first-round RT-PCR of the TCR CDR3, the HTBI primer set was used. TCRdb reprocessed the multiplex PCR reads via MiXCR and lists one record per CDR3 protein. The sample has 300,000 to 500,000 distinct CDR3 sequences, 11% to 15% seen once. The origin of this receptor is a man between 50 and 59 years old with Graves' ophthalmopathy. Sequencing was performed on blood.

CDR3 amino acids: CASSPGQGGFLGYTF. The CDR3 DNA is TGTGCCAGTAGTCCGGGACAGGGAGGATTTCTTGGCTACACCTTC. V and J are TRBV19 and TRBJ1-2; 9 bases map to TRBD1. CDR1 is LNHDA and CDR2 is SQIVND in the germline V gene (reference sequence). Trimming cost V 5 bases and J 7 bases; bases outside gene matches: 11. The CDR3 extends over 15 amino acids.